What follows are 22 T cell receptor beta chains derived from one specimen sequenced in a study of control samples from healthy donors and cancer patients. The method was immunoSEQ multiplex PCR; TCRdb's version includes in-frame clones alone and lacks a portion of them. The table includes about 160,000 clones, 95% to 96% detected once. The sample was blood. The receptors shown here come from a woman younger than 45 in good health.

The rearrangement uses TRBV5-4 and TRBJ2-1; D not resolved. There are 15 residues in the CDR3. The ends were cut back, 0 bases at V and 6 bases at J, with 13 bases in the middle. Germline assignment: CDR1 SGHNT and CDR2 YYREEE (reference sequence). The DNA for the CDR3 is TGTGCCAGCAGCTTGGTGTGGGTCCAAGGCAATGAGCAGTTCTTC. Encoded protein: CASSLVWVQGNEQFF.

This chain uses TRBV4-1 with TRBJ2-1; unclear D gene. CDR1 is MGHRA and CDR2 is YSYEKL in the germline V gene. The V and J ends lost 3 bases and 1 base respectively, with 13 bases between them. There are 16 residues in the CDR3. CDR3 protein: CASSHLGLGSYNEQFF. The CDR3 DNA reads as TGCGCCAGCAGCCACCTCGGTCTAGGATCCTACAATGAGCAGTTCTTC.

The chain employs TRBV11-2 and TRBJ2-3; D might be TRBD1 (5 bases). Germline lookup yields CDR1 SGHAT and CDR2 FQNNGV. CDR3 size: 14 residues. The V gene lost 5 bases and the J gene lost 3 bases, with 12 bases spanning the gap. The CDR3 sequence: CASSLDSPTDTQYF. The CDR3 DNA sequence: TGTGCCAGCAGCCTTGACAGTCCGACAGATACGCAGTATTTT.

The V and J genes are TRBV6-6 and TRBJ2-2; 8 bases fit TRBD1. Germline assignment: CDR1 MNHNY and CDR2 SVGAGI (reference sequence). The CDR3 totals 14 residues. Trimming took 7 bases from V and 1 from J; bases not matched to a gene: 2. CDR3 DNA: TGTGCCAGCACGGACAGGGTGAACACCGGGGAGCTGTTTTTT. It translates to CASTDRVNTGELFF.

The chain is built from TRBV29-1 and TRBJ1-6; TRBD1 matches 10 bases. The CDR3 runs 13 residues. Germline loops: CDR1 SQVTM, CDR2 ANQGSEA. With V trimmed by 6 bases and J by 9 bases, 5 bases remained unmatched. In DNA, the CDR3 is TGCAGCGTCCGACAGGGGGCAACTTCACCCCTCCACTTT. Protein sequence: CSVRQGATSPLHF. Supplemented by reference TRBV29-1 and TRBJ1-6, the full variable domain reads SAVISQKPSRDICQRGTSLTIQCQVDSQVTMMFWYRQQPGQSLTLIATANQGSEATYESGFVIDKFPISRPNLTFSTLTVSNMSPEDSSIYLCSVRQGATSPLHFGNGTRLTVT.

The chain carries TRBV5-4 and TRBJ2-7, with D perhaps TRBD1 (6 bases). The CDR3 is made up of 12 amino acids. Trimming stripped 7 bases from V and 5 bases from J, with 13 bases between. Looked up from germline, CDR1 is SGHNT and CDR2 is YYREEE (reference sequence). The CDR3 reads CASQTGPHEQYF. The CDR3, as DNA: TGTGCCAGCCAGACAGGCCCTCACGAGCAGTACTTC. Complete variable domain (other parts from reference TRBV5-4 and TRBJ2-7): ETGVTQSPTHLIKTRGQQVTLRCSSQSGHNTVSWYQQALGQGPQFIFQYYREEENGRGNFPPRFSGLQFPNYSSELNVNALELDDSALYLCASQTGPHEQYFGPGTRLTVT.

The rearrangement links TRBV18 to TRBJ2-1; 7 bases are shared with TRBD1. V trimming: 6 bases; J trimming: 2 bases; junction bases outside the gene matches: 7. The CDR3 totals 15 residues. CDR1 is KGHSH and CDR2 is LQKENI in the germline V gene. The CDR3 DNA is TGTGCCAGCTCCCCGACAGGGCTCGCCTACAATGAGCAGTTCTTC. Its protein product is CASSPTGLAYNEQFF.

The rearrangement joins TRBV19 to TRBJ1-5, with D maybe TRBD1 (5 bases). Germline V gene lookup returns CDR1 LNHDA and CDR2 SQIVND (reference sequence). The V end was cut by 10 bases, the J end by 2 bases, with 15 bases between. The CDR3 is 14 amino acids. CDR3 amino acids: CATRGEGGNQPQHF. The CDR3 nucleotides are TGTGCCACCCGGGGGGAAGGAGGCAATCAGCCCCAGCATTTT.

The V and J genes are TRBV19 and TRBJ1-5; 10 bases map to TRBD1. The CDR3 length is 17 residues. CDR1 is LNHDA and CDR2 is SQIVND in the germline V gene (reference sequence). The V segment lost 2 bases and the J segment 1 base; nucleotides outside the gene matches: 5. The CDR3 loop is CASSIWAGQGSNQPQHF. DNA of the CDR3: TGTGCCAGTAGTATATGGGCGGGACAGGGGAGCAATCAGCCCCAGCATTTT.

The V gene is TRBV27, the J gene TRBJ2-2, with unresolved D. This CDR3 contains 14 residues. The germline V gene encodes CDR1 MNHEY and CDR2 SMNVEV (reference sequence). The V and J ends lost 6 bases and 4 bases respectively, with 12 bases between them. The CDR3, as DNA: TGTGCCAGCAGGGTTTTAGACTCCACCGGGGAGCTGTTTTTT. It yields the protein CASRVLDSTGELFF.

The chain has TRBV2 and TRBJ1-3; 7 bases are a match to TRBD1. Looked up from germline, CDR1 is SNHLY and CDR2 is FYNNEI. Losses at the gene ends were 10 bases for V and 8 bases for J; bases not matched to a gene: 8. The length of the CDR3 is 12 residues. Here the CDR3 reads CANRPDRDTIYF. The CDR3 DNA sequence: TGTGCCAACCGCCCCGACAGGGACACCATATATTTT.

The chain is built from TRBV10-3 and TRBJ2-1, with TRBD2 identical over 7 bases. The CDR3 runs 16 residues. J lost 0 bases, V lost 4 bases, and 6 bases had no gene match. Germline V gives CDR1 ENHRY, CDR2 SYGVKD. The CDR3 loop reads CAISGGAGSSYNEQFF. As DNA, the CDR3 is TGTGCCATCAGTGGGGGAGCGGGGAGCTCCTACAATGAGCAGTTCTTC.

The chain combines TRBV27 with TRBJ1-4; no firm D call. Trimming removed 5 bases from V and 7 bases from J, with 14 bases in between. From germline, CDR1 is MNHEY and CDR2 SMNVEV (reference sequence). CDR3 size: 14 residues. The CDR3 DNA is TGTGCCAGCAGTGATGGCGGGCTCTCTGAAAAACTGTTTTTT. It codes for CASSDGGLSEKLFF.

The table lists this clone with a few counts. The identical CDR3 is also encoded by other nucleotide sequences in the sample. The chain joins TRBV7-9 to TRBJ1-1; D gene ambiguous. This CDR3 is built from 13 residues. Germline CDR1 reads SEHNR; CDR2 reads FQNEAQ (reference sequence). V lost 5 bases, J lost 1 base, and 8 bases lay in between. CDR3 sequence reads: CASSLGRNTEAFF. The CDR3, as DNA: TGTGCCAGCAGCCTCGGTAGGAACACTGAAGCTTTCTTT.

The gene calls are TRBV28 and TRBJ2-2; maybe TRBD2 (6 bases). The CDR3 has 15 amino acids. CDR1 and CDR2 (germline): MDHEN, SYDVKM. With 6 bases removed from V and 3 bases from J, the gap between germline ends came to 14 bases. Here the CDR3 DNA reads TGTGCCAGCAGCACCGGGACTGGGGACACCGGGGAGCTGTTTTTT. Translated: CASSTGTGDTGELFF.

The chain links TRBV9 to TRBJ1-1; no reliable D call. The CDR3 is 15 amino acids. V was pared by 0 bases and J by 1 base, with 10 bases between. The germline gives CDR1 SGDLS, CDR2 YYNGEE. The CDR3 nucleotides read TGTGCCAGCAGCGTAGCTTACGATCCGAACACTGAAGCTTTCTTT. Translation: CASSVAYDPNTEAFF.

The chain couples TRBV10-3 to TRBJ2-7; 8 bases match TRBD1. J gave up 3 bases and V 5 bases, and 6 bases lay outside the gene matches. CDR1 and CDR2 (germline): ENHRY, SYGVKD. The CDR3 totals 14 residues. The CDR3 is CAISYGTGVYEQYF. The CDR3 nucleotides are TGTGCCATCAGTTATGGGACAGGAGTCTACGAGCAGTACTTC.

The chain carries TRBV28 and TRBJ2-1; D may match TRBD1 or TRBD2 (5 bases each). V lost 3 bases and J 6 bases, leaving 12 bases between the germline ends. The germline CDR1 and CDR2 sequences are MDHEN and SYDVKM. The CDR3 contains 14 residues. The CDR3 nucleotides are TGTGCCAGCAGTTTCGGGGCCCCGCCCAATGAGCAGTTCTTC. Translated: CASSFGAPPNEQFF.

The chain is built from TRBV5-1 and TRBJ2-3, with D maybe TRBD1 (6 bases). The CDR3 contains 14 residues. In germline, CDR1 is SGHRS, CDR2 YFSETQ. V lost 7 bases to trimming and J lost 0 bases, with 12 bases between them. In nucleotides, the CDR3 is TGCGCCAGCGGACTCAGGGGAAGCACAGATACGCAGTATTTT. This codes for CASGLRGSTDTQYF.

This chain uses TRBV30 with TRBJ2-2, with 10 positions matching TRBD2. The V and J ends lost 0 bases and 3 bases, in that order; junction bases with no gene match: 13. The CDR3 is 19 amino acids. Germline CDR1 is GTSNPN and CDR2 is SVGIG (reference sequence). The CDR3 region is CAWSVSRFQRGGYTGELFF. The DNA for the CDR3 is TGTGCCTGGAGTGTGAGTCGTTTTCAGCGGGGGGGATACACCGGGGAGCTGTTTTTT.

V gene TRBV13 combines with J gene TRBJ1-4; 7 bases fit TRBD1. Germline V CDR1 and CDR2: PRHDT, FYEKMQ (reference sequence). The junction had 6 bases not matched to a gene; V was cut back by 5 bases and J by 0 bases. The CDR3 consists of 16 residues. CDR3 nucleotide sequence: TGTGCCAGCAGCCGGACAGGAGAGGCAACTAATGAAAAACTGTTTTTT. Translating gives CASSRTGEATNEKLFF.

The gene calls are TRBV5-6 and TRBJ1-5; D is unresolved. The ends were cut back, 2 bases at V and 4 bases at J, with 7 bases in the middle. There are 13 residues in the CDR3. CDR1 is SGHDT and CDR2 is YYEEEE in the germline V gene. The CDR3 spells CASSFLGNQPQHF. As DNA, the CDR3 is TGTGCCAGCAGCTTCCTGGGAAATCAGCCCCAGCATTTT.